Each of the 25 T cell receptor beta chains below was sequenced from the same sample in a study of shared clonotypes between healthy human individuals. TCRdb keeps only in-frame clones here, not all; method: immunoSEQ multiplex PCR. The data show a few million clones, with around nine tenths seen just once and roughly 0.13% held by the top ten. Sequencing input: naive CD4+ T cells sorted from blood. Subset reported: CD45RA+ positively selected. The receptors derive from a man between 18 and 35 years old in good health.

The table lists this clone with a count of one. This chain links TRBV28 with TRBJ2-5; no clear D gene. Germline V gene lookup returns CDR1 MDHEN and CDR2 SYDVKM. Trimming shortened V by 2 bases and J by 1 base, and 14 bases separated the two germline ends. The CDR3 has 16 amino acids. The CDR3 DNA reads TGTGCCAGCAGTTTAGGTGTGTCCACCTCCCAAGAGACCCAGTACTTC. This translates into CASSLGVSTSQETQYF.

The chain links TRBV6-6 to TRBJ1-5; D gene ambiguous. Germline values: CDR1 MNHNY, CDR2 SVGAGI (reference sequence). CDR3 length: 12 residues. The CDR3 loop is CAVAGPNQPQHF. The DNA for the CDR3 is TGTGCGGTCGCGGGCCCCAATCAGCCCCAGCATTTT.

This clone was detected only once. This rearrangement joins TRBV30 to TRBJ2-5, with TRBD1 matching 9 bases. Near its end, the DNA agrees better with TRBJ2-7, so the J call may be wrong. The CDR3 has 14 amino acids. From germline, CDR1 is GTSNPN and CDR2 SVGIG (reference sequence). The chain's CDR3 is CAWSDRGLSYEQYF. The CDR3, as DNA: TGTGCCTGGAGTGACAGGGGGCTTAGCTACGAGCAGTACTTC.

V and J are TRBV29-1 and TRBJ2-2; D remains unclear. CDR1 and CDR2 from the germline V gene are SQVTM and ANQGSEA. This CDR3 contains 13 residues. The germline V and J ends were trimmed by 3 bases and 3 bases, with 8 bases remaining between them. The CDR3 DNA follows: TGCAGCGTTGATCAACCAGACACCGGGGAGCTGTTTTTT. It is translated as CSVDQPDTGELFF.

The CDR3 bases are TGTGCCAGCAGCTTAGGGACAAACTCTGGGGCCAACGTCCTGACTTTC. Encoded protein: CASSLGTNSGANVLTF. The V gene is TRBV11-2, the J gene TRBJ2-6; TRBD1 might be the D (5 bases). V was cut by 1 base and J by 0 bases, with 7 bases left in between. This CDR3 has 16 amino acids. Germline CDR1 and CDR2: SGHAT and FQNNGV.

With respect to this clone: One end of the junction varies from germline; a read error may be responsible. The chain links TRBV10-1 to TRBJ2-5, with D maybe TRBD1 (6 bases). The CDR3 totals 17 residues. The germline CDR1 and CDR2 sequences are WNHNN and SYGVQD (reference sequence). The CDR3 DNA is TGCGCCAACAACTTTGCGAAAACAGGGCACCCTCTGAGAGACCCGGACTTC. Its protein product is CANNFAKTGHPLRDPDF.

The chain is built from TRBV6-1 and TRBJ1-5, with D uncertain. The V gene lost 3 bases and the J gene lost 0 bases, with 9 bases spanning the gap. The germline CDR1 and CDR2 sequences are MNHNS and SASEGT. The CDR3 has 15 residues. In DNA form, the CDR3 reads TGTGCCAGCAGTGATCAGAGTTATAGCAATCAGCCCCAGCATTTT. This sequence encodes CASSDQSYSNQPQHF.

The chain combines TRBV30 with TRBJ2-5; D might be TRBD2 (5 bases). From germline, CDR1 is GTSNPN and CDR2 SVGIG (reference sequence). V was shortened by 2 bases and J by 2 bases, with 18 bases between the two germline ends. The CDR3 spans 16 residues. The CDR3 here is CAWSKGFGRTQETQYF. CDR3 DNA sequence: TGTGCCTGGAGTAAGGGATTTGGCAGGACTCAAGAGACCCAGTACTTC.

The chain uses TRBV25-1 and TRBJ2-1; 12 bases align to TRBD2. CDR1 and CDR2 from the germline V gene are MGHDK and SYGVNS. This CDR3 spans 16 amino acids. V dropped 6 bases and J dropped 7; count of bases not matched to a gene: 10. The CDR3 region has the DNA TGTGCCAGCAGGGCGGCTAGCGGGAGGGGGGCTAATGAGCAGTTCTTC. Its translation: CASRAASGRGANEQFF.

The V call is TRBV6-1, the J call TRBJ2-1; no reliable D call. Trimming took 0 bases from V and 11 from J, leaving 11 bases between them. Germline V gene sequence: CDR1 MNHNS, CDR2 SASEGT. This CDR3 spans 13 amino acids. CDR3 amino acids: CASSEAKDEKQFF. The CDR3 nucleotides read TGTGCCAGCAGTGAAGCAAAGGACGAGAAGCAGTTCTTC.

The chain is built from TRBV14 and TRBJ1-2, with TRBD1 identical over 7 bases. J gave up 4 bases and V 2 bases, and 7 bases lay outside the gene matches. This CDR3 is built from 15 residues. From germline, CDR1 is SGHDN and CDR2 FVKESK. The CDR3 DNA reads as TGTGCCAGCAGCCAAACCGGGGGGACAGCCTATGGCTACACCTTC. Its protein product is CASSQTGGTAYGYTF.

The chain recombines TRBV28 with TRBJ1-5; D gene ambiguous. The V and J ends lost 3 bases and 2 bases respectively, with 11 bases between them. The CDR3 covers 15 residues. The germline CDR1 and CDR2 sequences are MDHEN and SYDVKM. The CDR3 region has the DNA TGTGCCAGCAGTTTTTCGGGTACAGGCAATCAGCCCCAGCATTTT. This codes for CASSFSGTGNQPQHF.

The V gene is TRBV9, the J gene TRBJ1-1; D is uncertain. Germline-derived CDR1 and CDR2 are SGDLS and YYNGEE. V lost 4 bases to trimming and J lost 6 bases, with 16 bases between them. The CDR3 has 14 amino acids. The CDR3 nucleotides read TGTGCCAGCAGCTCCCGTAGCGATGCCGCTGAAGCTTTCTTT. Residues: CASSSRSDAAEAFF.

V gene TRBV30 combines with J gene TRBJ2-1; D gene uncertain. The CDR3 has 14 residues. The germline V gene encodes CDR1 GTSNPN and CDR2 SVGIG (reference sequence). Trimming took 5 bases from V and 4 from J, leaving 15 bases between them. The CDR3 DNA reads as TGTGCCTGGGTGCAGGACCCTACGTACAATGAGCAGTTCTTC. Protein: CAWVQDPTYNEQFF.

The genes are TRBV11-3 and TRBJ1-1; D is perhaps TRBD1 (5 bases). Germline V gene lookup returns CDR1 SGHNT and CDR2 YENEEA. CDR3 length: 14 amino acids. Deletions cut 1 base from V and 5 bases from J, with 11 bases between. The CDR3 loop is CASSLGAGSTEAFF. CDR3 coding DNA: TGTGCCAGCAGCTTAGGTGCAGGGAGTACTGAAGCTTTCTTT.

The chain carries TRBV25-1 and TRBJ1-5; D gene ambiguous. The germline V gene encodes CDR1 MGHDK and CDR2 SYGVNS. V lost 6 bases to trimming and J lost 1 base, with 13 bases between them. The CDR3 runs to 15 residues. This CDR3 reads CASSPGGRSNQPQHF. Written as DNA, the CDR3 is TGTGCCAGCAGCCCGGGAGGGAGAAGCAATCAGCCCCAGCATTTT.

The chain is built from TRBV6-5 and TRBJ1-2; no clear D. This CDR3 is 16 amino acids long. Trimming stripped 0 bases from V and 2 bases from J, with 13 bases between. Germline V gene lookup returns CDR1 MNHEY and CDR2 SVGAGI. The CDR3 loop is CASSYSIYFVNYGYTF. The DNA for the CDR3 is TGTGCCAGCAGTTACTCGATATATTTCGTAAACTATGGCTACACCTTC.

The chain combines TRBV2 with TRBJ2-7; perhaps TRBD2 as D (6 bases). Germline loops: CDR1 SNHLY, CDR2 FYNNEI. V was pared by 4 bases and J by 6 bases, with 16 bases between. This CDR3 is 14 amino acids long. CDR3 protein: CASSGRHGGGEQYF. For the CDR3, the DNA is TGTGCCAGCAGTGGGAGGCACGGGGGAGGCGAGCAGTACTTC.

A remark on this clone: At one of its ends the junction is not consistent with the germline gene, which may arise from a read error. CDR3 region: CASSMGGPLNF. As DNA, the CDR3 is TGTGCCAGTAGTATGGGCGGTCCTTTAAACTTC. This chain links TRBV19 with TRBJ2-7; D gene uncertain. This CDR3 spans 11 amino acids. Germline CDR1 LNHDA, CDR2 SQIVND (reference sequence).

On this clone itself: Other DNA sequences from this sample encode an identical CDR3 as well. The chain carries TRBV20-1 and TRBJ2-5; D is ambiguous. V was shortened by 1 base and J by 5 bases, with 5 bases between the two germline ends. The germline V gene has CDR1 DFQATT and CDR2 SNEGSKA (reference sequence). The CDR3 has 11 amino acids. CDR3 DNA: TGCAGTGCTAGAGGGAAGGAGACCCAGTACTTC. Its translation: CSARGKETQYF.

The chain has TRBV19 and TRBJ1-1; no clear D. Germline values: CDR1 LNHDA, CDR2 SQIVND (reference sequence). The CDR3 extends over 14 amino acids. V lost 4 bases to trimming and J lost 1 base, with 10 bases between them. In DNA form, the CDR3 reads TGTGCCAGTAGTACCACCTTGGGGAACACTGAAGCTTTCTTT. Its protein product is CASSTTLGNTEAFF.

J is TRBJ1-1 and V is TRBV27, with TRBD1 identical over 7 bases. Germline-derived CDR1 and CDR2 are MNHEY and SMNVEV (reference sequence). The CDR3 is 14 amino acids. V shed 6 bases and J 10 bases; nucleotides not matched to a gene: 14. Written as DNA, the CDR3 is TGTGCCAGCAGAAGACAGGGAGGGGGGGCGGGAGCTTTCTTT. Translating gives CASRRQGGGAGAFF.

This sequence joins TRBV7-8 and TRBJ2-7; 8 nucleotides agree with TRBD1. From germline, CDR1 is SGHVS and CDR2 FQNEAQ. This CDR3 has 14 amino acids. V shed 5 bases, J shed 0 bases, and the junction held 3 bases outside the gene matches. The CDR3 DNA reads TGTGCCAGCAGCCCGGGACAGGCCTCCTACGAGCAGTACTTC. It codes for CASSPGQASYEQYF.

The chain couples TRBV10-1 to TRBJ2-2, with D possibly being TRBD1 (5 bases). Deletions cut 3 bases from V and 3 bases from J, with 11 bases between. The length of the CDR3 is 15 residues. CDR1 and CDR2 (germline): WNHNN, SYGVQD (reference sequence). The CDR3 is CASSEGQGDTGELFF. As DNA, the CDR3 is TGCGCCAGCAGTGAAGGTCAAGGGGACACCGGGGAGCTGTTTTTT.

This chain connects TRBV7-6 to TRBJ2-5; D ambiguous. The CDR3 totals 13 residues. Germline CDR1 SGHVS, CDR2 FNYEAQ. V lost 0 bases to trimming and J lost 5 bases, with 7 bases between them. The chain's CDR3 is CASSLASTETQYF. DNA for the CDR3: TGTGCCAGCAGCTTAGCTAGCACGGAGACCCAGTACTTC.